The entry below gives a single TCR beta chain sequence along with its context. Its antigen is unidentified. Each CDR3 protein gets one entry after TCRdb re-called the RT-PCR reads with MiXCR. The table shows hundreds of thousands of distinct CDR3 sequences, with 12% occurring only once. The data originate from a study of response to subunit inactivated influenza vaccine. Study-wide points: Authors suggested that a seasonal influenza vaccination recruits few new T cells each time.

V dropped 0 bases and J dropped 2 bases, with 7 bases sitting between them. Germline CDR1 and CDR2: SGHRS and YFSETQ. This CDR3 comprises 14 residues. The genes are TRBV5-1 and TRBJ2-3; D perhaps matches TRBD1 (6 bases). The sample consisted of PBMCs from blood, taken on the day of vaccination. This receptor was identified in a man between 50 and 59 years old who received an inactivated influenza vaccine. The CDR3 is CASSLGDTTDTQYF. The DNA of the CDR3 is TGCGCCAGCAGCTTGGGGGACACCACAGATACGCAGTATTTT.